This is a list of T cell receptor beta chains from one sample in a study of shared clonotypes between healthy human individuals. Sequencing used immunoSEQ multiplex PCR; TCRdb keeps in-frame clones, though not all of them. Among approximately 600,000 clones listed, 85% to 95% were seen once. The sample was naive CD8+ T cells sorted from blood. Source of these receptors: a woman in her 30s in good health. Each CDR3 is given with its conserved first and last residue. D genes are given only for firm matches. Size is stated for part of the rows, as once, few or many counts, or as a class when the clone is expanded.

D: -; V: TRBV27; size: -; J: TRBJ2-7; CDR3: CASSSRGGEQYF; DNA: TGTGCCAGCAGTTCCCGGGGTGGCGAGCAGTACTTC
D: -; V: TRBV15; size: -; J: TRBJ2-6; CDR3: CATSGDSGANVLTF; DNA: TGTGCCACCAGCGGCGACTCTGGGGCCAACGTCCTGACTTTC
D: TRBD2; V: TRBV9; size: -; J: TRBJ2-7; CDR3: CASSSGGDSYEQYF; DNA: TGTGCCAGCAGTAGCGGGGGTGACTCCTACGAGCAGTACTTC
D: TRBD2; V: TRBV14; size: -; J: TRBJ2-7; CDR3: CASSVAGVSYEQYF; DNA: TGTGCCAGCAGCGTAGCGGGCGTCTCCTACGAGCAGTACTTC
D: TRBD1; V: TRBV29-1; size: -; J: TRBJ1-1; CDR3: CSVEESGGRYTEAFF; DNA: TGCAGCGTTGAGGAGTCAGGGGGCCGCTACACTGAAGCTTTCTTT
D: -; V: TRBV28; size: -; J: TRBJ2-6; CDR3: CASSLISGANVLTF; DNA: TGTGCCAGCAGTTTAATCTCTGGGGCCAACGTCCTGACTTTC
D: -; V: TRBV11-3; size: -; J: TRBJ2-2; CDR3: CASSVGPLPGTGELFF; DNA: TGTGCCAGCAGCGTTGGTCCCCTTCCTGGAACCGGGGAGCTGTTTTTT
D: -; V: TRBV11-1; size: -; J: TRBJ2-1; CDR3: CASSLVGPYNEQFF; DNA: TGTGCCAGCAGCTTAGTAGGGCCCTACAATGAGCAGTTCTTC
D: TRBD2; V: TRBV6-6; size: -; J: TRBJ2-1; CDR3: CASSYATSGRNEQFF; DNA: TGTGCCAGCAGTTATGCGACTAGCGGGAGAAATGAGCAGTTCTTC
D: TRBD1; V: TRBV4-1; size: -; J: TRBJ1-2; CDR3: CASSPETGVNYGYTF; DNA: TGCGCCAGCAGCCCAGAGACAGGGGTTAACTATGGCTACACCTTC
D: -; V: TRBV28; size: -; J: TRBJ2-7; CDR3: CASSFEASSYEQYF; DNA: TGTGCCAGCAGTTTTGAGGCCAGCTCCTACGAGCAGTACTTC
D: -; V: TRBV6-6; size: -; J: TRBJ2-7; CDR3: CASGVGYEQYF; DNA: TGTGCCAGCGGGGTTGGATACGAGCAGTACTTC
D: TRBD2; V: TRBV28; size: -; J: TRBJ2-7; CDR3: CASSIAGSGSYEQYF; DNA: TGTGCCAGCAGTATAGCCGGTAGCGGGTCCTACGAGCAGTACTTC
D: -; V: TRBV9; size: -; J: TRBJ1-5; CDR3: CASSVDIDQPQHF; DNA: TGTGCCAGCAGCGTAGACATAGATCAGCCCCAGCATTTT
D: -; V: TRBV27; size: -; J: TRBJ2-7; CDR3: CASSLPGHKGSEQYF; DNA: TGTGCCAGCAGTCTCCCGGGTCACAAGGGCTCCGAGCAGTACTTC
D: TRBD2; V: TRBV2; size: -; J: TRBJ2-1; CDR3: CASSWTSGSNEQFF; DNA: TGTGCCAGCAGCTGGACTAGCGGGAGTAATGAGCAGTTCTTC
D: -; V: TRBV28; size: -; J: TRBJ2-7; CDR3: CASSRDNSYEQYF; DNA: TGTGCCAGCAGCAGGGACAACTCCTACGAGCAGTACTTC
D: TRBD2; V: TRBV6-5; size: once; J: TRBJ2-7; CDR3: CASSPGTSGYEQYF; DNA: TGTGCCAGCAGTCCCGGGACTAGCGGCTACGAGCAGTACTTC
D: -; V: TRBV19; size: -; J: TRBJ2-1; CDR3: CASSIAGEGYNEQFF; DNA: TGTGCCAGTAGTATAGCGGGAGAGGGCTACAATGAGCAGTTCTTC
D: -; V: TRBV5-6; size: -; J: TRBJ1-2; CDR3: CASSLWGAGGYTF; DNA: TGTGCCAGCAGCTTGTGGGGGGCTGGAGGCTACACCTTC
D: TRBD1; V: TRBV28; size: -; J: TRBJ1-2; CDR3: CASSLGQGARSYGYTF; DNA: TGTGCCAGCAGTTTAGGACAGGGGGCGCGCAGCTATGGCTACACCTTC
D: -; V: TRBV6-6; size: -; J: TRBJ2-6; CDR3: CASSYVVDSGANVLTF; DNA: TGTGCCAGCAGTTACGTCGTTGACTCTGGGGCCAACGTCCTGACTTTC
D: TRBD1; V: TRBV27; size: -; J: TRBJ1-1; CDR3: CASSFIGGLSTEAFF; DNA: TGTGCCAGCAGTTTTATAGGGGGCTTGAGCACTGAAGCTTTCTTT
D: -; V: TRBV13; size: once; J: TRBJ1-1; CDR3: CASSLGPRTEAFF; DNA: TGTGCCAGCAGCTTAGGCCCCAGAACTGAAGCTTTCTTT
D: -; V: TRBV19; size: -; J: TRBJ2-3; CDR3: CASSLTDTQYF; DNA: TGTGCCAGTAGCCTAACAGATACGCAGTATTTT
D: -; V: TRBV5-1; size: -; J: TRBJ2-7; CDR3: CASSFGQTYEQYF; DNA: TGCGCCAGCAGCTTCGGACAGACTTACGAGCAGTACTTC
D: TRBD2; V: TRBV7-9; size: -; J: TRBJ2-3; CDR3: CASSSQLAGGNTDTQYF; DNA: TGTGCCAGCAGCTCCCAACTAGCGGGAGGTAACACAGATACGCAGTATTTT
D: -; V: TRBV11-1; size: -; J: TRBJ2-7; CDR3: CASTSDLRSYEQYF; DNA: TGTGCCAGCACCTCGGACCTACGCTCCTACGAGCAGTACTTC
D: -; V: TRBV7-9; size: -; J: TRBJ2-1; CDR3: CASSGQNYNEQFF; DNA: TGTGCCAGCAGCGGACAGAACTACAATGAGCAGTTCTTC
D: TRBD1; V: TRBV5-4; size: -; J: TRBJ2-7; CDR3: CASSPGTGNYEQYF; DNA: TGTGCCAGCAGCCCGGGGACAGGGAACTACGAGCAGTACTTC
D: TRBD1; V: TRBV27; size: -; J: TRBJ1-2; CDR3: CASSLSGQVGYGYTF; DNA: TGTGCCAGCAGCCTATCGGGACAGGTTGGCTATGGCTACACCTTC